This T cell receptor beta chain appears in the sequencing data of a study of cytomegalovirus exposure and HLA in healthy donors. Whole-study results and caveats: Later on, an analysis found that several of the most significant clusters appeared to be linked to common viral pathogens, which included parvovirus B19.

This clone was seen more than once but under ten times. Its cognate antigen is unknown. Primers included in the PCR were 60 Vbeta and 13 Jbeta primers. Libraries were prepared by immunoSEQ multiplex PCR; TCRdb keeps only in-frame clonotypes and omits some of them. The sample includes about 120,000 clones, over 15% of them seen just once. The CDR3 covers 14 residues. Trimming left V 3 bases short and J 5 bases short, with 13 bases between. Germline lookup yields CDR1 KGHSH and CDR2 LQKENI. The material sequenced was PBMCs. The clonotype originates from a female donor in good health and CMV-seropositive. The chain carries TRBV18 and TRBJ2-5; D not certain. CDR3 sequence reads: CASSPTSMAETQYF. The CDR3 DNA is TGTGCCAGCTCACCCACCTCGATGGCCGAGACCCAGTACTTC.